This T cell receptor beta chain is from a study of CD8+ T cells in alopecia areata. The CDR3 is 12 amino acids. From germline, CDR1 is SQVTM and CDR2 ANQGSEA. Trimming at V came to 7 bases and at J to 4 bases, leaving 2 bases not matched to a gene. It was cDNA, reverse transcribed from extracted RNA, that served as the sequencing template. Profiled with immunoSEQ multiplex PCR; TCRdb holds only in-frame clones, not every one. Of approximately 150,000 clones detected, 58% appear once; the ten largest clones hold around 15%. As for treatment: oral pan-JAK inhibitor, 5-10 mg twice daily. The sequencing here drew on CD4+ T cells sorted from blood, taken at approximately week 60, from a patient treated with tofacitinib. The sequence was obtained from a human donor with alopecia areata. This rearrangement joins TRBV29-1 to TRBJ2-1; 9 bases are a match to TRBD1. The CDR3 nucleotides are TGCAGCGGACAGGGGGGATACAATGAGCAGTTCTTC. It encodes CSGQGGYNEQFF.